The 21 T cell receptor beta chains in this list originate from one sample, sequenced in a study of Graves' ophthalmopathy and Graves' hyperthyroidism (dated by TCRdb to the late 2010s). Data came from an Illumina HiSeq 2000. For repertoire sequencing, the TCR beta CDR3 regions were amplified from RNA transcripts. A first-round RT-PCR used HTBI primers with the Qiagen OneStep RT-PCR kit, followed by a second-round multiplex PCR, size selection and purification. TCRdb reprocessed the public reads (quality trimming at Q25 with fastp, clone calling with MiXCR) and kept in-frame beta chains. One record per CDR3 amino acid sequence lists the most common genes and DNA. The sample has hundreds of thousands of distinct CDR3 sequences on record, under 25% of them singletons. The ten largest clones capture under 3.5% of the sample. The sequencing input was peripheral blood. Receptor source: a woman in her late teens or twenties with stable Graves' hyperthyroidism. Donor details come from another sample of the same person, matched by shared clones.

This clonotype was recorded at least ten times. The gene calls are TRBV7-9 and TRBJ1-1, with a possible D match to TRBD1 (6 bases). The CDR3 extends over 13 amino acids. Germline-derived CDR1 and CDR2 are SEHNR and FQNEAQ (reference sequence). Trimming took 7 bases from V and 6 from J, leaving 15 bases between them. The DNA for the CDR3 is TGTGCCAGCACGCCAACAGGGACCCCTGAAGCTTTCTTT. Amino acid sequence: CASTPTGTPEAFF.

Ten or more counts support this clonotype. This sequence joins TRBV19 and TRBJ1-5; D remains ambiguous. This CDR3 contains 15 residues. Germline V lookup: CDR1 LNHDA, CDR2 SQIVND (reference sequence). V gave up 2 bases and J gave up 6 bases, with 14 bases separating them. DNA for the CDR3: TGTGCCAGTAGTATACTCCCGCACGTGGCTCAGCCCCAGCATTTT. Its protein product is CASSILPHVAQPQHF.

This clonotype was detected ten times or more. This chain connects TRBV30 to TRBJ1-1; D is unresolved. Trimming cost V 0 bases and J 11 bases, with 19 bases left between them. Germline V CDR1 and CDR2: GTSNPN, SVGIG (reference sequence). This CDR3 is 14 amino acids long. The DNA of the CDR3 is TGTGCCTGGAGTGTAGATATGCCAGCCAGGATGGCTTTCTTT. The encoded protein is CAWSVDMPARMAFF.

This clonotype was found many times. The chain has TRBV20-1 and TRBJ1-6; 7 bases align to TRBD1. This CDR3 has 14 residues. J gave up 6 bases and V 3 bases, and 5 bases lay outside the gene matches. Germline assignment: CDR1 DFQATT and CDR2 SNEGSKA (reference sequence). CDR3: CSARRQGANSPLHF. The CDR3 DNA reads as TGCAGTGCTAGGAGACAGGGTGCTAATTCACCCCTCCACTTT.

This clonotype was detected ten times or more. An end of the junction differs from the germline gene, which may be a read error. The chain carries TRBV10-3 and TRBJ2-7; a weak D match, TRBD2 (6 bases). CDR1 and CDR2 (germline): ENHRY, SYGVKD. There are 12 residues in the CDR3. CDR3 protein: CAIGEASVEQYF. CDR3 DNA: TGTGCCATCGGTGAAGCTAGCGTCGAGCAGTACTTC.

This clonotype occurred many times. The chain uses TRBV5-1 and TRBJ1-2, with D maybe TRBD1 (5 bases). The V end lost 0 bases, the J end lost 7 bases, and 16 bases lay between the germline ends. Germline V gene sequence: CDR1 SGHRS, CDR2 YFSETQ. The length of the CDR3 is 15 residues. This CDR3 is CASSLGTETVAGYTF. The CDR3 DNA reads as TGCGCCAGCAGCTTGGGCACAGAGACAGTAGCTGGCTACACCTTC.

Concerning this clonotype itself: Since a much larger clone is just one base distant, this may be a read error. The chain uses TRBV5-1 and TRBJ1-1, with D possibly matching TRBD1 (5 bases). The CDR3 has 14 residues. Germline values: CDR1 SGHRS, CDR2 YFSETQ. This CDR3 reads CASSLADGAAEACF. The CDR3 DNA reads as TGCGCCAGCAGCTTGGCCGACGGGGCGGCTGAAGCTTGCTTT.

This clonotype was observed many times. V gene TRBV5-1 combines with J gene TRBJ2-5; 11 bases agree with TRBD2. The V gene's germline CDR1 is SGHRS and CDR2 YFSETQ. This CDR3 comprises 17 residues. V lost 3 bases, J lost 4 bases, and 11 bases stayed unmatched. The CDR3 region is CASSSIIAGGARETQYF. In nucleotides, the CDR3 is TGCGCCAGCAGCTCGATAATAGCGGGAGGGGCCCGAGAGACCCAGTACTTC.

This clonotype was counted at least ten times. This rearrangement joins TRBV2 to TRBJ2-5; the D gene could be TRBD1 or TRBD2 (5 bases each). V was pared by 3 bases and J by 1 base, with 6 bases between. CDR1 and CDR2 (germline): SNHLY, FYNNEI. The CDR3 runs 13 residues. CDR3 loop: CASSDGTQETQYF. DNA of the CDR3: TGTGCCAGCAGTGATGGGACCCAAGAGACCCAGTACTTC.

The DNA of the CDR3 is TGCGCCAGCAGCTTGTTGCGGGCCACACAAGAGACCCAGTACTTC. Its protein is CASSLLRATQETQYF. J is TRBJ2-5 and V is TRBV5-1; D possibly corresponds to TRBD2 (5 bases). CDR1 and CDR2 from the germline V gene are SGHRS and YFSETQ. This CDR3 has 15 residues. Trimming took 1 base from V and 2 from J, leaving 12 bases between them.

The chain carries TRBV20-1 and TRBJ2-5, with 7 bases that match TRBD1. Germline CDR1 DFQATT, CDR2 SNEGSKA (reference sequence). The CDR3 runs 16 residues. V lost 3 bases, J lost 5 bases, and 15 bases stayed unmatched. This CDR3 reads CSARSTGFVIFETQYF. CDR3 DNA: TGCAGTGCTAGGTCGACAGGGTTTGTAATCTTCGAGACCCAGTACTTC.

This clonotype was picked up many times. This sequence joins TRBV6-2 or TRBV6-3 and TRBJ2-7; D is uncertain. The CDR3 runs 14 residues. Germline CDR1 MNHEY, CDR2 SVGEGT. Trimming removed 2 bases from V and 5 bases from J, with 13 bases in between. The CDR3 coding sequence is TGTGCCAGCAGTTACGGGGTTCTAGTAAACGAGCAGTACTTC. This encodes CASSYGVLVNEQYF.

At least ten counts were recorded for this clonotype. The rearrangement uses TRBV10-3 and TRBJ1-3; D gene ambiguous. CDR1 ENHRY and CDR2 SYGVKD come from the germline V gene. Trimming shortened V by 7 bases and J by 3 bases, and 7 bases separated the two germline ends. This CDR3 contains 12 residues. CDR3 residues: CAIKASGNTIYF. DNA of the CDR3: TGTGCCATCAAGGCCAGTGGAAACACCATATATTTT.

Turning to this clonotype: At one end, the junction sequence differs from germline, possibly due to a read error. This chain connects TRBV9 to TRBJ2-5; 9 nucleotides match TRBD1. This CDR3 has 14 amino acids. Germline V gene data show CDR1 as SGDLS and CDR2 as YYNGEE. The CDR3 sequence is CAISARTGERTRYF. CDR3 nucleotides: TGTGCCATCAGCGCCCGGACAGGGGAGAGGACCCGGTACTTC.

This clonotype was seen ten or more times. V and J are TRBV11-2 and TRBJ2-7; 10 nucleotides line up with TRBD1. The CDR3 is made up of 19 amino acids. V lost 5 bases, J lost 3 bases, and 19 bases stayed unmatched. CDR1 and CDR2 (germline): SGHAT, FQNNGV. This CDR3 reads CASSPRGDRGRRESYEQYF. For the CDR3, the DNA is TGTGCCAGCAGCCCACGGGGAGACAGGGGGCGGCGGGAGAGCTACGAGCAGTACTTC.

This clonotype came up a few times. The CDR3 DNA follows: TGTGCCAGCAGTGCTCAGGTCAACACTGAAGCTTTCTTT. Amino acids: CASSAQVNTEAFF. The chain links TRBV12-3 or TRBV12-4 to TRBJ1-1; D remains unclear. V lost 5 bases, J lost 2 bases, and 9 bases lay in between. CDR3 length: 13 amino acids.

The chain couples TRBV18 to TRBJ1-1, with a tentative D call TRBD1 (6 bases). The CDR3 has 16 residues. Germline CDR1 is KGHSH and CDR2 is LQKENI. V was clipped by 3 bases and J by 0 bases, with 14 bases between them. The CDR3: CASSPENRVLNTEAFF. The CDR3 DNA reads as TGTGCCAGCTCACCGGAGAACAGGGTTTTGAACACTGAAGCTTTCTTT.

This clonotype came up many times. V is TRBV11-2 and J is TRBJ2-7; a weak D match, TRBD1 (6 bases). V gave up 7 bases and J gave up 3 bases, with 16 bases separating them. In germline, CDR1 is SGHAT, CDR2 FQNNGV. This CDR3 region has 14 residues. The CDR3 DNA is TGTGCCAGCAACCACGGGGCCAGGGGCTACGAGCAGTACTTC. It is translated as CASNHGARGYEQYF.

The sample holds many counts of this clonotype. The chain combines TRBV28 with TRBJ2-5; D is undetermined. Germline CDR1 is MDHEN and CDR2 is SYDVKM. The CDR3 consists of 13 residues. The germline V and J ends were trimmed by 6 bases and 3 bases, with 11 bases remaining between them. CDR3 in DNA: TGTGCCAGCAGCGTGGGGATCGAAGAGACCCAGTACTTC. Translating gives CASSVGIEETQYF. Combining the CDR3 with reference TRBV28 and TRBJ2-5 gives the whole variable domain DVKVTQSSRYLVKRTGEKVFLECVQDMDHENMFWYRQDPGLGLRLIYFSYDVKMKEKGDIPEGYSVSREKKERFSLILESASTNQTSMYLCASSVGIEETQYFGPGTRLLVL.

This clonotype was recorded many times. The gene calls are TRBV29-1 and TRBJ2-7; 9 bases map to TRBD2. The CDR3 length is 13 residues. Trimming removed 7 bases from V and 5 bases from J; junction bases left unmatched: 9. CDR1 is SQVTM, CDR2 ANQGSEA, per germline. The CDR3 DNA follows: TGCAGCGGTATAGCGGGAGTCGGTAACGAGCAGTACTTC. Its translation: CSGIAGVGNEQYF.

There are a few counts of this clonotype. The rearrangement uses TRBV29-1 and TRBJ2-2; 7 bases align to TRBD1. The ends lost 4 bases at V and 6 bases at J; junction bases unmatched: 8. The CDR3 spans 14 residues. CDR1 is SQVTM and CDR2 is ANQGSEA in the germline V gene. CDR3 loop: CSVVDGTVAGELFF. The CDR3 DNA is TGCAGCGTTGTTGACGGGACAGTCGCCGGGGAGCTGTTTTTT.